These 31 T cell receptor beta chains were all obtained from the same sample, sequenced in a study of shared clonotypes between healthy human individuals. Method: immunoSEQ multiplex PCR; TCRdb's copy keeps in-frame clones and lacks some. The sample has under 1,100,000 clones, around 75% seen once. The sequenced sample was memory CD4+ T cells sorted from blood. Subset described: CD45RA-negative fraction. The source is a young man in good health.

The chain has TRBV6-5 and TRBJ1-6; D perhaps matches TRBD1 (6 bases). Germline loops: CDR1 MNHEY, CDR2 SVGAGI. Between the trimmed V and J ends, which lost 5 bases and 9 bases, there was a span of 14 bases. The CDR3 is 14 residues long. For the CDR3, the DNA is TGTGCCAGCAGTGCCACAGGGTCGGGTTCACCCCTCCACTTT. Encoded protein: CASSATGSGSPLHF.

The rearrangement uses TRBV11-3 and TRBJ1-5; D is possibly TRBD1 (5 bases). This CDR3 has 14 residues. Germline V CDR1 and CDR2: SGHNT, YENEEA. V lost 0 bases and J 7 bases, leaving 10 bases between the germline ends. CDR3: CASSLDGGLQPQHF. The CDR3 bases are TGTGCCAGCAGCTTAGATGGGGGGTTGCAGCCCCAGCATTTT.

The rearrangement links TRBV12-5 to TRBJ1-1, with D possibly matching TRBD1 (6 bases). The V end lost 5 bases, the J end lost 4 bases, and 14 bases lay between the germline ends. The germline gives CDR1 LGHNT, CDR2 FRNRAP. The CDR3 spans 14 residues. Here the CDR3 DNA reads TGTGCTAGTGGTAAACAGGGTGGAGGCACTGAAGCTTTCTTT. This gives the protein CASGKQGGGTEAFF. Based on the CDR3 plus reference TRBV12-5 and TRBJ1-1, the full variable domain is DARVTQTPRHKVTEMGQEVTMRCQPILGHNTVFWYRQTMMQGLELLAYFRNRAPLDDSGMPKDRFSAEMPDATLATLKIQPSEPRDSAVYFCASGKQGGGTEAFFGQGTRLTVV.

In DNA form, the CDR3 reads TGTGCCACAGTTCCCCGACAGACCGCCCTATCCGAGCAGTACTTC. This translates into CATVPRQTALSEQYF. The chain uses TRBV6-5 and TRBJ2-7, with a weak D call TRBD1 (5 bases). Trimming left V 10 bases short and J 6 bases short, with 25 bases between. CDR3 length: 15 amino acids. CDR1 is MNHEY, CDR2 SVGAGI, per germline.

The gene calls are TRBV7-8 and TRBJ1-5; no reliable D call. The germline V gene encodes CDR1 SGHVS and CDR2 FQNEAQ. V was shortened by 3 bases and J by 5 bases, with 5 bases between the two germline ends. The CDR3 length is 12 residues. The CDR3 region is CASSFRDQPQHF. CDR3 sequence (DNA): TGTGCCAGCAGCTTTCGCGATCAGCCCCAGCATTTT.

This clone was observed a few times. V and J are TRBV5-1 and TRBJ1-2, with 9 bases matching TRBD1. V was clipped by 4 bases and J by 6 bases; unmatched bases: 4. Germline loops: CDR1 SGHRS, CDR2 YFSETQ. This CDR3 has 13 amino acids. The CDR3 is CASSDGQGNGYTF. The CDR3 bases are TGCGCCAGCAGCGACGGACAGGGGAATGGCTACACCTTC. The whole variable domain, filled in from reference TRBV5-1 and TRBJ1-2, reads KAGVTQTPRYLIKTRGQQVTLSCSPISGHRSVSWYQQTPGQGLQFLFEYFSETQRNKGNFPGRFSGRQFSNSRSEMNVSTLELGDSALYLCASSDGQGNGYTFGSGTRLTVV.

The chain carries TRBV2 and TRBJ1-1, with D unclear. Looked up from germline, CDR1 is SNHLY and CDR2 is FYNNEI. The CDR3 contains 16 residues. The V and J ends lost 3 bases and 0 bases respectively, with 14 bases between them. CDR3 DNA: TGTGCCAGCAGTGAGGCAGCAGGCGCTCTGAACACTGAAGCTTTCTTT. Encoded protein: CASSEAAGALNTEAFF.

This clone has just a few counts. The chain is built from TRBV7-2 and TRBJ1-5, with D uncertain. The length of the CDR3 is 15 residues. Per the germline V gene, CDR1 is SGHTA and CDR2 is FQGNSA. Trimming left V 1 base short and J 4 bases short, with 11 bases between. The CDR3 region has the DNA TGTGCCAGCAGCTTAGATTATAGTAAAAATCAGCCCCAGCATTTT. Its protein product is CASSLDYSKNQPQHF.

The rearrangement links TRBV18 to TRBJ2-1, with D possibly being TRBD2 (5 bases). CDR1 KGHSH and CDR2 LQKENI come from the germline V gene. There are 16 residues in the CDR3. The germline V and J ends were trimmed by 2 bases and 1 base, with 12 bases remaining between them. The CDR3 region has the DNA TGTGCCAGCTCACCAGTGAGCGGTGGGTCCTACAATGAGCAGTTCTTC. It specifies CASSPVSGGSYNEQFF.

The table lists this clone with a few counts. The chain carries TRBV11-3 and TRBJ2-1; D call uncertain. V dropped 1 base and J dropped 0 bases, with 7 bases sitting between them. Germline-derived CDR1 and CDR2 are SGHNT and YENEEA. The CDR3 contains 15 residues. This CDR3 reads CASSLGTRSYNEQFF. The CDR3 bases are TGTGCCAGCAGCTTAGGCACGCGCTCCTACAATGAGCAGTTCTTC.

This clone has more than one count but fewer than ten. CDR3 DNA: TGCGCCAGCAGTTTCACAGGGGGCTCGCTCAATGAGCAGTTCTTC. Its translation: CASSFTGGSLNEQFF. The chain joins TRBV5-1 to TRBJ2-1, with 9 positions matching TRBD1. CDR3 length: 15 amino acids. From germline, CDR1 is SGHRS and CDR2 YFSETQ. J was trimmed by 6 bases and V by 5 bases; bases with no gene match: 9. The whole variable domain, filled in from reference TRBV5-1 and TRBJ2-1, reads KAGVTQTPRYLIKTRGQQVTLSCSPISGHRSVSWYQQTPGQGLQFLFEYFSETQRNKGNFPGRFSGRQFSNSRSEMNVSTLELGDSALYLCASSFTGGSLNEQFFGPGTRLTVL.

This chain connects TRBV5-1 to TRBJ2-3; TRBD2 matches at 9 bases. The germline gives CDR1 SGHRS, CDR2 YFSETQ. Trimming took 0 bases from V and 2 from J; bases not matched to a gene: 7. The CDR3 contains 17 residues. For the CDR3, the DNA is TGCGCCAGCAGCTTGGCCCTAGCGGGGTCTTCCACAGATACGCAGTATTTT. As protein: CASSLALAGSSTDTQYF.

The sample holds one count of this clone. This chain's CDR3 is CASSLTRGPEYEQYF. Here the CDR3 DNA reads TGCGCCAGCAGCTTAACTCGGGGCCCTGAATACGAGCAGTACTTC. The rearrangement links TRBV5-1 to TRBJ2-7; TRBD1 or TRBD2 may be the D gene (5 bases each). Trimming stripped 2 bases from V and 4 bases from J, with 16 bases between. The CDR3 has 15 amino acids. Germline V gives CDR1 SGHRS, CDR2 YFSETQ.

CDR3: CASSLWGQGNTGELFF. CDR3 DNA: TGTGCCAGCAGCTTATGGGGACAGGGGAACACCGGGGAGCTGTTTTTT. The chain links TRBV7-3 to TRBJ2-2; 9 nucleotides line up with TRBD1. After removal of 2 bases from V and 1 base from J, the junction contained 2 bases not matched to a gene. From germline, CDR1 is SGHTA and CDR2 FQGTGA. The CDR3 consists of 16 residues.

This chain uses TRBV10-3 with TRBJ1-4; TRBD1 agrees at 8 bases. After removal of 2 bases from V and 5 bases from J, the junction contained 10 bases not matched to a gene. This CDR3 comprises 17 residues. The germline CDR1 and CDR2 sequences are ENHRY and SYGVKD. CDR3 protein: CAISEAGGTEGNEKLFF. The CDR3 DNA sequence: TGTGCCATCAGTGAGGCAGGGGGCACCGAAGGAAATGAAAAACTGTTTTTT.

The chain carries TRBV29-1 and TRBJ2-2, with 9 bases aligning to TRBD2. The CDR3 is 13 residues long. Germline trimming cut 4 bases from V and 8 bases from J; bases unmatched to any gene: 5. Germline values: CDR1 SQVTM, CDR2 ANQGSEA. The CDR3 is CSVGLAGAGELFF. CDR3 DNA: TGCAGCGTTGGGTTAGCGGGAGCTGGGGAGCTGTTTTTT.

The genes are TRBV6-1 and TRBJ2-1, with a possible D match to TRBD2 (5 bases). The germline V and J ends were trimmed by 4 bases and 4 bases, with 11 bases remaining between them. The germline V gene has CDR1 MNHNS and CDR2 SASEGT. The CDR3 totals 14 residues. CDR3: CASSVRERYNEQFF. The CDR3 bases are TGTGCCAGCAGTGTGCGAGAGCGGTACAATGAGCAGTTCTTC.

This clone was recorded only once. CDR3 DNA: TGTGCCAGCTCGGAGGGGGGAGAAGCTTTCTTT. This encodes CASSEGGEAFF. This chain links TRBV18 with TRBJ1-1; tentatively, D is TRBD1 (6 bases). Germline CDR1 KGHSH, CDR2 LQKENI. Trimming removed 6 bases from V and 8 bases from J, with 10 bases in between. The CDR3 totals 11 residues.

The chain has TRBV2 and TRBJ1-6, with D perhaps TRBD1 (6 bases). Trimming took off 4 bases at V and 2 bases at J, with 12 bases between the two ends. The CDR3 is 16 amino acids. Per the germline V gene, CDR1 is SNHLY and CDR2 is FYNNEI. CDR3 loop: CASSGARGPYNSPLHF. The CDR3 coding sequence is TGTGCCAGCAGTGGTGCCAGGGGACCCTATAATTCACCCCTCCACTTT.

The chain has TRBV5-1 and TRBJ1-1; 9 bases are a match to TRBD1. This CDR3 comprises 13 residues. Germline trimming cut 4 bases from V and 6 bases from J; bases unmatched to any gene: 4. Germline V CDR1 and CDR2: SGHRS, YFSETQ. Here the CDR3 DNA reads TGCGCCAGCAGCGAACAGGGGGCGGCTGAAGCTTTCTTT. Protein product: CASSEQGAAEAFF.

For the CDR3, the DNA is TGTGCCTGGAGCCGAGGGGTGGTGGGGCAAGAGACCCAGTACTTC. Amino acids: CAWSRGVVGQETQYF. V gene TRBV30 combines with J gene TRBJ2-5, with D perhaps being TRBD1 or TRBD2 (5 bases each). The CDR3 loop spans 15 amino acids. Germline CDR1 GTSNPN, CDR2 SVGIG (reference sequence). Between the trimmed V and J ends, which lost 3 bases and 2 bases, there was a span of 16 bases.

The chain employs TRBV4-2 and TRBJ1-2, with TRBD1 as a possible D gene (5 bases). In germline, CDR1 is LGHNA, CDR2 YNFKEQ. Trimming removed 5 bases at V and 7 bases at J, with 14 bases between. The CDR3 is made up of 13 amino acids. CDR3: CASSADGTFGYTF. The CDR3 DNA is TGTGCCAGCAGCGCTGACGGGACTTTTGGCTACACCTTC.

The V and J genes are TRBV2 and TRBJ1-6, with D possibly matching TRBD1 (6 bases). The CDR3 loop spans 15 amino acids. Germline values: CDR1 SNHLY, CDR2 FYNNEI. V was pared by 7 bases and J by 10 bases, with 20 bases between. In DNA, the CDR3 is TGTGCCAGCACCCCATATTCAGGGGCAGGCTCACCCCTCCACTTT. It codes for CASTPYSGAGSPLHF.

This CDR3 is CASSDGLATDTQYF. CDR3 sequence (DNA): TGTGCCAGCAGTGACGGACTAGCGACAGATACGCAGTATTTT. This chain links TRBV25-1 with TRBJ2-3; TRBD2 matches at 9 bases. Unmatched junction bases numbered 1, after V lost 3 bases and J lost 3 bases. Per germline, CDR1 MGHDK and CDR2 SYGVNS. The CDR3 sequence is 14 residues long.

The table lists this clone with a few counts. The CDR3 loop is CASSLGQGYNQPQHF. CDR3 coding DNA: TGTGCCAGTAGTCTCGGACAGGGGTACAATCAGCCCCAGCATTTT. J is TRBJ1-5 and V is TRBV19; 9 bases fit TRBD1. V was clipped by 5 bases and J by 3 bases; unmatched bases: 5. Germline V CDR1 and CDR2: LNHDA, SQIVND (reference sequence). The CDR3 runs 15 residues.

The chain joins TRBV7-2 to TRBJ1-2; D is ambiguous. CDR1 is SGHTA and CDR2 is FQGNSA in the germline V gene. The CDR3 spans 13 residues. Trimming stripped 3 bases from V and 7 bases from J, with 12 bases between. This chain's CDR3 is CASSLQGLLGYTF. In DNA, the CDR3 is TGTGCCAGCAGCTTGCAAGGTCTCCTTGGCTACACCTTC.

This clone has more than one count but fewer than ten. The chain has TRBV9 and TRBJ1-2, with D unresolved. The CDR3 is made up of 13 amino acids. V was clipped by 4 bases and J by 0 bases, with 7 bases between them. Germline CDR1 and CDR2: SGDLS and YYNGEE. DNA of the CDR3: TGTGCCAGCAGCCCGGGCACTAACTATGGCTACACCTTC. Translation gives CASSPGTNYGYTF.

The rearrangement links TRBV11-2 to TRBJ2-7; 12 nucleotides line up with TRBD2. Trimming removed 5 bases from V and 4 bases from J; junction bases left unmatched: 6. The CDR3 loop spans 15 amino acids. Germline V gives CDR1 SGHAT, CDR2 FQNNGV. The CDR3 bases are TGTGCCAGCAGCCCCCGGACTAGCGGGAAGTACGAGCAGTACTTC. Encoded protein: CASSPRTSGKYEQYF.

The rearrangement joins TRBV5-1 to TRBJ2-7, with a tentative D call TRBD2 (5 bases). Looked up from germline, CDR1 is SGHRS and CDR2 is YFSETQ. The CDR3 has 12 amino acids. Deletions cut 5 bases from V and 5 bases from J, with 11 bases between. The CDR3 loop reads CASRREGDEQYF. For the CDR3, the DNA is TGCGCCAGCAGGAGAGAGGGCGACGAGCAGTACTTC.

V usage is TRBV10-1 and J usage is TRBJ2-7, with D unresolved. The CDR3 is 14 amino acids. Germline CDR1 WNHNN, CDR2 SYGVQD (reference sequence). V lost 4 bases and J 3 bases, leaving 13 bases between the germline ends. This CDR3 is CASSAGGQDYEQYF. The CDR3 nucleotides are TGCGCCAGCAGTGCGGGTGGCCAGGACTACGAGCAGTACTTC.

This clone was seen just once. The CDR3 reads CAISGLGAPGYGYTF. The DNA for the CDR3 is TGTGCCATCAGTGGACTCGGCGCCCCAGGCTATGGCTACACCTTC. The chain employs TRBV10-3 and TRBJ1-2; D not resolved. In germline, CDR1 is ENHRY, CDR2 SYGVKD. The CDR3 length is 15 residues. V was pared by 4 bases and J by 4 bases, with 16 bases between.